The source of this TCR beta chain is a study of T cells in Graves' hyperthyroidism and ophthalmopathy. The wider study: The blood sample was taken at first diagnosis, before treatment began. Study-level results: Blood also carried most thyroid clonotypes expanded above 0.001.

This CDR3 is built from 20 residues. V shed 4 bases and J 7 bases; nucleotides not matched to a gene: 25. RNA transcripts provided the source from which TCR beta CDR3 regions were amplified. TCR CDR3 underwent first-round RT-PCR with the HTBI primer set. TCRdb reprocessed the multiplex PCR reads via MiXCR and lists one record per CDR3 protein. The data hold about 290,000 distinct CDR3 sequences, with roughly 19% observed a single time. This clonotype was recorded at least ten times. Antigen: not known. The source of this sequence is a man in his fifties or sixties with Graves' ophthalmopathy. Sample: blood. The V gene is TRBV12-3 or TRBV12-4, the J gene TRBJ2-3; 8 bases match TRBD1. Here the CDR3 DNA reads TGTGCCAGCAGTTCGATTCAGGCAACCGGGACAGGAGGCCTAAAGAATACGCAGTATTTT. Translating it yields CASSSIQATGTGGLKNTQYF.